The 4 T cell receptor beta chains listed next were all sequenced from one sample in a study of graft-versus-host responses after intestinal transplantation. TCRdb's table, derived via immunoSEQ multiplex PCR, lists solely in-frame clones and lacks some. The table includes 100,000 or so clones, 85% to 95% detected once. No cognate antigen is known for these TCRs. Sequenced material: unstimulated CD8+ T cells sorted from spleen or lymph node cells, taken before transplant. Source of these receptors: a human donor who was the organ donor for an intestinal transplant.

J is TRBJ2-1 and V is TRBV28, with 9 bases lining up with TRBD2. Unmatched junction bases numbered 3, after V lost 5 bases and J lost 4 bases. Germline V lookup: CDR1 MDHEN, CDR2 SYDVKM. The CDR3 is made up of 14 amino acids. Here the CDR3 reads CASSPSGGYNEQFF. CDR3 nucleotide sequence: TGTGCCAGCAGTCCCAGCGGGGGGTACAATGAGCAGTTCTTC. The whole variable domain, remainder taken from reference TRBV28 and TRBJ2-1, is DVKVTQSSRYLVKRTGEKVFLECVQDMDHENMFWYRQDPGLGLRLIYFSYDVKMKEKGDIPEGYSVSREKKERFSLILESASTNQTSMYLCASSPSGGYNEQFFGPGTRLTVL.

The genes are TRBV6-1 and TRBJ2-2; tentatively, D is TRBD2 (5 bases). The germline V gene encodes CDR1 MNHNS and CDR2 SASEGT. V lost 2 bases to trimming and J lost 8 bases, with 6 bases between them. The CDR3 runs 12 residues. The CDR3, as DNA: TGTGCCAGCAGTGAAAGGAGGGGGGAGCTGTTTTTT. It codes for CASSERRGELFF.

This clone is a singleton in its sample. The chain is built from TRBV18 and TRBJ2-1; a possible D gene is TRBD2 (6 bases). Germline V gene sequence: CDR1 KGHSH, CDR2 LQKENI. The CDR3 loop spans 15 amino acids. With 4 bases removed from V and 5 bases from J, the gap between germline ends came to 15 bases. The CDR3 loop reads CASSHRAGLNNEQFF. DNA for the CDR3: TGTGCCAGCTCACATCGTGCGGGGCTTAACAATGAGCAGTTCTTC.

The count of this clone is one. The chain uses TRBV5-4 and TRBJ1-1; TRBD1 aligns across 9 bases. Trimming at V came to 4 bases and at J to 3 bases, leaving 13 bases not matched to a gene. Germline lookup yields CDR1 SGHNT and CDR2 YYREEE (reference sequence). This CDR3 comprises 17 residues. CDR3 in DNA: TGTGCCAGCAGCCCTCCCGGGACAGGGAACGAGGACACTGAAGCTTTCTTT. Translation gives CASSPPGTGNEDTEAFF. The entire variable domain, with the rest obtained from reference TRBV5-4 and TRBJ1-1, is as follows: ETGVTQSPTHLIKTRGQQVTLRCSSQSGHNTVSWYQQALGQGPQFIFQYYREEENGRGNFPPRFSGLQFPNYSSELNVNALELDDSALYLCASSPPGTGNEDTEAFFGQGTRLTVV.